The 29 T cell receptor beta chains below come from one sample, sequenced in a study of shared clonotypes between healthy human individuals. Using immunoSEQ multiplex PCR, the repertoire was profiled, and TCRdb retains in-frame clones only, with some absent. Of about 2 million clones listed, 85% to 95% are singletons. The sequenced material came from naive CD4+ T cells sorted from blood. Subset noted: CD45RA+ positively selected. All receptors come from a man between 18 and 35 years old in good health.

The rearrangement joins TRBV10-3 to TRBJ2-1; 11 bases map to TRBD2. Germline V CDR1 and CDR2: ENHRY, SYGVKD. The CDR3 runs 15 residues. Trimming cost V 3 bases and J 7 bases; bases outside gene matches: 5. This CDR3 is CAISDGLAGGNEQFF. The CDR3 region has the DNA TGTGCCATCAGTGACGGGCTAGCGGGAGGAAATGAGCAGTTCTTC.

The gene calls are TRBV5-4 and TRBJ2-7; TRBD1 matches 10 bases. CDR3 length: 16 amino acids. CDR1 is SGHNT and CDR2 is YYREEE in the germline V gene (reference sequence). V shed 4 bases, J shed 6 bases, and the junction held 13 bases outside the gene matches. CDR3 amino acids: CASSTPTGGVVGEQYF. The CDR3 coding sequence is TGTGCCAGCAGCACCCCGACAGGGGGCGTAGTGGGCGAGCAGTACTTC.

The V and J genes are TRBV5-1 and TRBJ2-5; 8 bases map to TRBD1. Germline CDR1 reads SGHRS; CDR2 reads YFSETQ. The CDR3 loop spans 15 amino acids. V lost 2 bases, J lost 5 bases, and 8 bases stayed unmatched. The CDR3 region is CASSFGAGGEETQYF. CDR3 coding DNA: TGCGCCAGCAGCTTTGGGGCAGGGGGCGAGGAGACCCAGTACTTC.

The chain recombines TRBV25-1 with TRBJ1-2; possibly TRBD1 for D (6 bases). Trimming removed 1 base from V and 7 bases from J, with 19 bases in between. From germline, CDR1 is MGHDK and CDR2 SYGVNS. The CDR3 totals 16 residues. The CDR3 sequence: CASSESVLGGRGGYTF. Written as DNA, the CDR3 is TGTGCCAGCAGTGAATCGGTTCTCGGGGGGCGCGGTGGCTACACCTTC.

The CDR3 sequence is CASSTQVAGNQPQHF. The CDR3 coding sequence is TGTGCCAGCAGCACTCAGGTGGCCGGCAATCAGCCCCAGCATTTT. This rearrangement joins TRBV7-2 to TRBJ1-5, with D hard to call. The CDR3 is made up of 15 amino acids. The V gene lost 5 bases and the J gene lost 2 bases, with 13 bases spanning the gap. The V gene's germline CDR1 is SGHTA and CDR2 FQGNSA.

A word on this clone: An end of the junction differs from the germline gene, which may be a read error. V gene TRBV6-5 combines with J gene TRBJ2-7; TRBD1 or TRBD2 may be the D gene (5 bases each). CDR3 size: 13 residues. Germline assignment: CDR1 MNHEY and CDR2 SVGAGI. The CDR3: CASSYSLHGDPTF. For the CDR3, the DNA is TGTGCCAGCAGTTACTCCCTCCACGGGGACCCGACGTTC.

The chain joins TRBV27 to TRBJ1-5; D may be TRBD1 (5 bases). Germline CDR1 reads MNHEY; CDR2 reads SMNVEV (reference sequence). The CDR3 totals 13 residues. The germline V and J ends were trimmed by 5 bases and 8 bases, with 13 bases remaining between them. CDR3 in amino acids: CASSPQGTEPQHF. CDR3 nucleotide sequence: TGTGCCAGCAGTCCCCAGGGTACGGAGCCCCAGCATTTT.

The J gene is TRBJ2-1, the V gene TRBV25-1; possibly TRBD2 for D (5 bases). Between the trimmed V and J ends, which lost 5 bases and 2 bases, there was a span of 16 bases. Germline CDR1 MGHDK, CDR2 SYGVNS. CDR3 size: 16 residues. CDR3 nucleotide sequence: TGTGCCAGCAGTCTCTCGAGGGAGACCCCCTACAATGAGCAGTTCTTC. Its protein is CASSLSRETPYNEQFF.

V usage is TRBV10-3 and J usage is TRBJ1-1; D remains unclear. CDR3 length: 13 residues. The germline V and J ends were trimmed by 3 bases and 1 base, with 6 bases remaining between them. Germline assignment: CDR1 ENHRY and CDR2 SYGVKD. CDR3 sequence reads: CAISDGENTEAFF. The DNA of the CDR3 is TGTGCCATCAGTGATGGCGAGAACACTGAAGCTTTCTTT.

With respect to this clone: An end of the junction differs from the germline gene, which may be a read error. V and J are TRBV7-9 and TRBJ1-2, with D maybe TRBD1 (5 bases). CDR1 SEHNR and CDR2 FQNEAQ come from the germline V gene (reference sequence). The CDR3 loop spans 12 amino acids. CDR3 sequence: CASSIPQGVPGF. The CDR3 region has the DNA TGTGCCAGCAGCATTCCCCAGGGAGTCCCGGGGTTC.

This chain uses TRBV29-1 with TRBJ2-7; 11 bases agree with TRBD1. The trim removed 7 bases at V and 11 bases at J, leaving 16 bases unmatched. Germline lookup yields CDR1 SQVTM and CDR2 ANQGSEA. This CDR3 contains 14 residues. CDR3 bases: TGCAGCGCTAAGGCTTCTCCGGGACAGGGGGGAGAGTACTTC. It specifies CSAKASPGQGGEYF.

This chain uses TRBV5-1 with TRBJ2-5; D is unclear. Germline CDR1 reads SGHRS; CDR2 reads YFSETQ. The CDR3 runs 14 residues. Trimming took 2 bases from V and 4 from J, leaving 12 bases between them. The DNA for the CDR3 is TGCGCCAGCAGCTTCGAGGACGGTGGAGAGACCCAGTACTTC. This codes for CASSFEDGGETQYF.

This sequence joins TRBV5-1 and TRBJ2-1, with D possibly matching TRBD2 (6 bases). The CDR3 contains 14 residues. Germline-derived CDR1 and CDR2 are SGHRS and YFSETQ. V lost 2 bases to trimming and J lost 6 bases, with 12 bases between them. The CDR3 coding sequence is TGCGCCAGCAGCTTCGAGCGGGTGGGCAATGAGCAGTTCTTC. Protein product: CASSFERVGNEQFF.

With respect to this clone: A junction end diverges from the germline sequence, so it may reflect a read error. The rearrangement links TRBV5-1 to TRBJ1-4; the D gene is possibly TRBD1 (6 bases). Germline CDR1 is SGHRS and CDR2 is YFSETQ. This CDR3 has 15 amino acids. Here the CDR3 DNA reads TGCGCCAGCAGCCCCTGGGGGGCAACAAATGAAAAACTGTTTTTT. Protein product: CASSPWGATNEKLFF.

V gene TRBV30 combines with J gene TRBJ2-3; D gene uncertain. Germline CDR1 GTSNPN, CDR2 SVGIG (reference sequence). The germline V and J ends were trimmed by 0 bases and 2 bases, with 15 bases remaining between them. CDR3 length equals 16 residues. The CDR3 sequence is CAWSVEQKVATDTQYF. CDR3 coding DNA: TGTGCCTGGAGTGTAGAACAGAAAGTAGCCACAGATACGCAGTATTTT.

The chain is built from TRBV5-6 and TRBJ2-7; 9 nucleotides line up with TRBD1. The V gene's germline CDR1 is SGHDT and CDR2 YYEEEE. The CDR3 runs to 15 residues. V lost 4 bases and J lost 3; bases outside the gene matches: 8. CDR3 nucleotide sequence: TGTGCCAGCAGCCTGGACAGGGGCACCTTCTACGAGCAGTACTTC. Translated: CASSLDRGTFYEQYF.

The chain employs TRBV15 and TRBJ1-3, with 8 bases lining up with TRBD1. J lost 3 bases, V lost 0 bases, and 13 bases had no gene match. This CDR3 comprises 19 residues. In germline, CDR1 is LNHNV, CDR2 YYDKDF (reference sequence). The CDR3 region is CATSRDTFSATGVGNTIYF. The CDR3 nucleotides read TGTGCCACCAGCAGAGATACCTTCTCGGCGACAGGGGTTGGAAACACCATATATTTT. Complete variable domain (other parts from reference TRBV15 and TRBJ1-3): DAMVIQNPRYQVTQFGKPVTLSCSQTLNHNVMYWYQQKSSQAPKLLFHYYDKDFNNEADTPDNFQSRRPNTSFCFLDIRSPGLGDTAMYLCATSRDTFSATGVGNTIYFGEGSWLTVV.

Written as DNA, the CDR3 is TGTGCCAGCAGTTATGGGGTCCGGCGGCCCCAGCATTTT. This codes for CASSYGVRRPQHF. This chain joins TRBV6-5 and TRBJ1-5; unclear D gene. This CDR3 contains 13 residues. Germline CDR1 is MNHEY and CDR2 is SVGAGI. Between the trimmed V and J ends, which lost 3 bases and 9 bases, there was a span of 12 bases.

Comment on this clone: A read error may be the cause here, since a much bigger clone is one base away. The conserved final phenylalanine or tryptophan is absent from the CDR3, which likely points to a read error. CDR3 sequence: CAWSVGDTGYTL. As DNA, the CDR3 is TGTGCCTGGAGTGTGGGGGACACGGGCTACACCCTC. This chain uses TRBV30 with TRBJ1-2; D might be TRBD1 (6 bases). The V and J ends lost 0 bases and 8 bases respectively, with 10 bases between them. CDR1 GTSNPN and CDR2 SVGIG come from the germline V gene (reference sequence). The CDR3 has 12 residues.

The rearrangement uses TRBV6-4 and TRBJ1-1; no clear D gene. Germline values: CDR1 MRHNA, CDR2 SNTAGT. This CDR3 is built from 14 residues. Deletions cut 2 bases from V and 6 bases from J, with 13 bases between. The CDR3 bases are TGTGCCAGCAGTGACGCGGACCTAGTGCCTGAAGCTTTCTTT. This gives the protein CASSDADLVPEAFF.

The rearrangement joins TRBV2 to TRBJ2-3; the D call may be TRBD1 or TRBD2 (5 bases each). The ends were cut back, 6 bases at V and 7 bases at J, with 17 bases in the middle. CDR1 and CDR2 from the germline V gene are SNHLY and FYNNEI. The CDR3 length is 14 residues. The CDR3 nucleotides are TGTGCCAGCAGGGAATTCCGGGACGGACATACGCAGTATTTT. Protein product: CASREFRDGHTQYF.

The chain combines TRBV29-1 with TRBJ2-7; 13 bases agree with TRBD2. J was trimmed by 1 base and V by 7 bases; bases with no gene match: 7. This CDR3 spans 15 amino acids. Germline V gene data show CDR1 as SQVTM and CDR2 as ANQGSEA. DNA for the CDR3: TGCAGCGCTCGGACTAGCGGGAGTAAGTCCTACGAGCAGTACTTC. The encoded protein is CSARTSGSKSYEQYF.

The chain couples TRBV4-3 to TRBJ1-6, with no clear D. The germline V gene encodes CDR1 LGHNA and CDR2 YSLEER. The V end was cut by 0 bases, the J end by 7 bases, with 13 bases between. This CDR3 has 16 amino acids. DNA of the CDR3: TGCGCCAGCAGCCAAGAAGGAGGTCCGCCGAATTCACCCCTCCACTTT. The encoded protein is CASSQEGGPPNSPLHF.

This chain connects TRBV13 to TRBJ2-5; TRBD2 agrees at 7 bases. The tail of the sequence fits TRBJ2-7 better, so the J call may be wrong. Germline assignment: CDR1 PRHDT and CDR2 FYEKMQ (reference sequence). The CDR3 extends over 16 amino acids. CDR3 nucleotide sequence: TGTGCCAGCAGCTTAGCGGCTAGCGGAACCTCCTACGAGCAGTACTTC. Encoded protein: CASSLAASGTSYEQYF.

The chain carries TRBV29-1 and TRBJ1-1; D not resolved. The germline V gene has CDR1 SQVTM and CDR2 ANQGSEA. CDR3 length: 14 amino acids. Between the trimmed V and J ends, which lost 2 bases and 1 base, there was a span of 11 bases. CDR3 residues: CSVELPAKNTEAFF. The CDR3 bases are TGCAGCGTTGAACTCCCCGCAAAGAACACTGAAGCTTTCTTT.

The chain has TRBV6-1 and TRBJ1-1, with D possibly TRBD1 on 5 matching bases. In germline, CDR1 is MNHNS, CDR2 SASEGT. This CDR3 contains 15 residues. V gave up 4 bases and J gave up 6 bases, with 18 bases separating them. The CDR3 nucleotides are TGTGCCAGCAGTGCGACGGACCCCTTGGGGGCTGAAGCTTTCTTT. The encoded protein is CASSATDPLGAEAFF.

This chain links TRBV18 with TRBJ2-3; D may be TRBD1 or TRBD2 (5 bases each). The CDR3 consists of 16 residues. Trimming stripped 3 bases from V and 3 bases from J, with 16 bases between. Germline CDR1 reads KGHSH; CDR2 reads LQKENI. In DNA form, the CDR3 reads TGTGCCAGCTCACCTCTGAGCGCCGGGGCGACAGATACGCAGTATTTT. This gives the protein CASSPLSAGATDTQYF.

The rearrangement links TRBV14 to TRBJ2-1; 9 nucleotides match TRBD2. V shed 1 base, J shed 4 bases, and the junction held 14 bases outside the gene matches. This CDR3 has 19 residues. CDR1 is SGHDN and CDR2 is FVKESK in the germline V gene. CDR3 nucleotide sequence: TGTGCCAGCAGCCAAGCGGTCAGTAGCGGACTAGCGTTTTACAATGAGCAGTTCTTC. This gives the protein CASSQAVSSGLAFYNEQFF.

Concerning this clone: Other nucleotide sequences from this sample produce the same CDR3. This chain links TRBV6-5 with TRBJ1-2, with D unresolved. This CDR3 has 14 amino acids. Trimming removed 0 bases at V and 1 base at J, with 6 bases between. Germline V gives CDR1 MNHEY, CDR2 SVGAGI. The CDR3 nucleotides read TGTGCCAGCAGTTACTCAGGCAGTAACTATGGCTACACCTTC. Translation gives CASSYSGSNYGYTF.